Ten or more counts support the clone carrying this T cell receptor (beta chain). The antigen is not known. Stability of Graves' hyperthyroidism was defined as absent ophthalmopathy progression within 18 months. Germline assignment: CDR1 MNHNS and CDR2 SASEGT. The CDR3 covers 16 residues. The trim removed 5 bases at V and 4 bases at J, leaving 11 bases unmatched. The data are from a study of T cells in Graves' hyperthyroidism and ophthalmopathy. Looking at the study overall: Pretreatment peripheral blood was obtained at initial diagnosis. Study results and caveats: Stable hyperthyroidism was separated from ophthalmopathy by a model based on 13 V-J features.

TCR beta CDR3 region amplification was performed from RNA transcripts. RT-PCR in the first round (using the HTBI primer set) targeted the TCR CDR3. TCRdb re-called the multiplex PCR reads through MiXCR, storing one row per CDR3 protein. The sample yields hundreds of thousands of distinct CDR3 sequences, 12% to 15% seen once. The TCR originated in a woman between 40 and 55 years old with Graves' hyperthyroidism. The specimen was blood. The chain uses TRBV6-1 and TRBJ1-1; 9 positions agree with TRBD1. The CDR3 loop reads CASSSIGTGSGTEAFF. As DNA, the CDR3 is TGTGCCAGCAGTTCTATTGGGACAGGGTCGGGCACTGAAGCTTTCTTT.